The 19 T cell receptor beta chains in this list originate from one sample, sequenced in a study of T-cell memory formation after mild COVID-19. Each CDR3 protein gets one entry after TCRdb re-called the 5' RACE reads with MiXCR. The table records approximately 570,000 distinct CDR3 sequences, approximately 19% of them present only once. The sequencing input was PBMCs or a T cell subset sorted from them (not recorded which). These receptors all come from an adult woman who had mild COVID-19 (a few samples of this study predate the infection). Cell type and time point are not known.

The table lists this clonotype with a few counts. This chain links TRBV12-3 or TRBV12-4 with TRBJ1-3; tentative D call: TRBD1 (6 bases). V lost 5 bases and J 0 bases, leaving 14 bases between the germline ends. The CDR3 has 16 amino acids. CDR3 in amino acids: CASSPSGVTSGNTIYF. In DNA form, the CDR3 reads TGTGCCAGCAGTCCCTCAGGGGTCACCTCTGGAAACACCATATATTTT.

The chain joins TRBV7-2 to TRBJ2-1; D may correspond to TRBD1 or TRBD2 (5 bases each). V lost 4 bases and J lost 7, with 17 bases in between. The CDR3 is 15 amino acids. Germline V gives CDR1 SGHTA, CDR2 FQGNSA. The CDR3 sequence: CASSSSRRGGNEQFF. The CDR3 DNA is TGTGCCAGCAGCTCGAGTAGACGGGGCGGTAATGAGCAGTTCTTC.

This clonotype has a handful of counts. V usage is TRBV24-1 and J usage is TRBJ2-5, with TRBD1 matching over 8 bases. The CDR3 extends over 16 amino acids. Trimming at V came to 4 bases and at J to 1 base, leaving 7 bases not matched to a gene. CDR1 is KGHDR and CDR2 is SFDVKD in the germline V gene. The CDR3 region has the DNA TGTGCCACCAGTGAACCACCGGGACAGGTCCAAGAGACCCAGTACTTC. Encoded protein: CATSEPPGQVQETQYF.

The rearrangement joins TRBV20-1 to TRBJ1-6; 10 positions agree with TRBD1. From germline, CDR1 is DFQATT and CDR2 SNEGSKA (reference sequence). The length of the CDR3 is 15 residues. Trimming at V came to 6 bases and at J to 7 bases, leaving 9 bases not matched to a gene. The CDR3 spells CSAASPGQGNSPLHF. The CDR3 DNA follows: TGCAGTGCCGCATCCCCGGGACAGGGGAATTCACCCCTCCACTTT.

On this clonotype itself: Its ends do not fully match the called genes, so a read error is possible. The chain uses TRBV15 and TRBJ1-2, with D uncertain. This CDR3 spans 15 amino acids. Germline lookup yields CDR1 LNHNV and CDR2 YYDKDF (reference sequence). CDR3 sequence (DNA): TGTGGCACCAGCAGAGATGCGGTGGACTTCTATGGCTACACCTTC. Residues: CGTSRDAVDFYGYTF.

The chain employs TRBV5-1 and TRBJ2-1; D could derive from TRBD1 or TRBD2 (5 bases each). The CDR3 covers 15 residues. V lost 4 bases, J lost 2 bases, and 13 bases lay in between. Germline V CDR1 and CDR2: SGHRS, YFSETQ. In DNA, the CDR3 is TGCGCCAGCAGCCCCCTTGGGGACCCCTACAATGAGCAGTTCTTC. Protein: CASSPLGDPYNEQFF.

This clonotype was picked up a small number of times. CDR3: CASSQDSGIVGNTIYF. CDR3 coding DNA: TGCGCCAGCAGCCAAGATTCGGGGATCGTTGGAAACACCATATATTTT. The chain couples TRBV4-1 to TRBJ1-3; D unclear. There are 16 residues in the CDR3. Germline V CDR1 and CDR2: MGHRA, YSYEKL. V lost 0 bases, J lost 3 bases, and 12 bases lay in between.

The CDR3 DNA is TGCAGCGTCGGGTTTATGAACACTGAAGCTTTCTTT. Protein sequence: CSVGFMNTEAFF. The rearrangement links TRBV29-1 to TRBJ1-1; no definite D call. Germline loops: CDR1 SQVTM, CDR2 ANQGSEA. This CDR3 region has 12 residues. Between the trimmed V and J ends, which lost 6 bases and 0 bases, there was a span of 8 bases.

The CDR3 sequence: CASSLPGSPDTQYF. CDR3 nucleotides: TGTGCCAGCAGCTTACCGGGTAGCCCAGATACGCAGTATTTT. The chain employs TRBV7-9 and TRBJ2-3; unclear D gene. Trimming removed 2 bases from V and 4 bases from J, with 10 bases in between. The CDR3 consists of 14 residues. Germline V lookup: CDR1 SEHNR, CDR2 FQNEAQ (reference sequence).

This clonotype was observed a few times. This chain connects TRBV5-1 to TRBJ2-1, with 9 bases identical to TRBD2. CDR3 length: 15 amino acids. Germline V gene lookup returns CDR1 SGHRS and CDR2 YFSETQ. V dropped 5 bases and J dropped 5; count of bases not matched to a gene: 8. CDR3: CASRPTSGLNNEQFF. The CDR3 region has the DNA TGCGCCAGCAGGCCGACTAGCGGACTTAACAATGAGCAGTTCTTC. Full variable domain (rest looked up from reference TRBV5-1 and TRBJ2-1): KAGVTQTPRYLIKTRGQQVTLSCSPISGHRSVSWYQQTPGQGLQFLFEYFSETQRNKGNFPGRFSGRQFSNSRSEMNVSTLELGDSALYLCASRPTSGLNNEQFFGPGTRLTVL.

This chain uses TRBV11-2 with TRBJ2-7; TRBD1 agrees at 9 bases. The CDR3 loop spans 19 amino acids. Losses at the gene ends were 0 bases for V and 4 bases for J; bases not matched to a gene: 16. Per the germline V gene, CDR1 is SGHAT and CDR2 is FQNNGV. This chain's CDR3 is CASSLDSSSVGQGSYEQYF. CDR3 nucleotides: TGTGCCAGCAGCTTAGATTCCTCATCAGTAGGACAGGGGTCGTACGAGCAGTACTTC.

The chain has TRBV12-3 or TRBV12-4 and TRBJ1-5; 10 bases are shared with TRBD1. J lost 4 bases, V lost 6 bases, and 6 bases had no gene match. This CDR3 contains 15 residues. CDR3 in amino acids: CASRPGTGVNQPQHF. CDR3 nucleotide sequence: TGTGCCAGCAGACCCGGGACAGGGGTTAATCAGCCCCAGCATTTT.

This clonotype appeared a few times. The chain joins TRBV4-3 to TRBJ1-2; 8 positions agree with TRBD1. V shed 4 bases and J 0 bases; nucleotides not matched to a gene: 4. Germline V CDR1 and CDR2: LGHNA, YSLEER. The CDR3 runs to 15 residues. The DNA for the CDR3 is TGCGCCAGCAGCCCCCGGACAGGGACTAACTATGGCTACACCTTC. It yields the protein CASSPRTGTNYGYTF.

The chain couples TRBV24-1 to TRBJ1-1; D not certain. There are 12 residues in the CDR3. V gave up 6 bases and J gave up 5 bases, with 9 bases separating them. Germline V gene sequence: CDR1 KGHDR, CDR2 SFDVKD. The DNA of the CDR3 is TGTGCCACCAGTAATCCGGGGACTGAAGCTTTCTTT. Protein: CATSNPGTEAFF.

This clonotype has just a few counts. The chain links TRBV6-5 to TRBJ1-1; D unclear. Germline CDR1 reads MNHEY; CDR2 reads SVGAGI. Trimming cost V 2 bases and J 1 base, with 8 bases left between them. The CDR3 is made up of 14 amino acids. CDR3 amino acids: CASSYVHSNTEAFF. CDR3 sequence (DNA): TGTGCCAGCAGTTACGTTCATTCGAACACTGAAGCTTTCTTT.

This clonotype was picked up many times. The chain has TRBV5-6 and TRBJ1-5; TRBD1 might be the D (5 bases). The CDR3 is 16 residues long. The V end lost 0 bases, the J end lost 4 bases, and 14 bases lay between the germline ends. Per germline, CDR1 SGHDT and CDR2 YYEEEE. CDR3 loop: CASSLGWQGGNQPQHF. The CDR3 DNA follows: TGTGCCAGCAGCTTGGGCTGGCAGGGAGGGAATCAGCCCCAGCATTTT.

V gene TRBV6-2 or TRBV6-3 combines with J gene TRBJ2-1; 8 bases agree with TRBD2. This CDR3 is 17 amino acids long. J lost 0 bases, V lost 5 bases, and 9 bases had no gene match. Germline V gene lookup returns CDR1 MNHEY and CDR2 SVGEGT. The CDR3 DNA follows: TGTGCCAGCAGTCACCTCACTAGCGGCAACTCCTACAATGAGCAGTTCTTC. Its protein product is CASSHLTSGNSYNEQFF.

The V and J genes are TRBV7-3 and TRBJ2-2; TRBD1 might be the D (6 bases). CDR1 and CDR2 (germline): SGHTA, FQGTGA. The V gene lost 5 bases and the J gene lost 2 bases, with 21 bases spanning the gap. This CDR3 comprises 18 residues. The CDR3 DNA is TGTGCCAGCAGCCTAAATCTCCGCTGGACAGCCAACACCGGGGAGCTGTTTTTT. Translated: CASSLNLRWTANTGELFF.

This rearrangement joins TRBV20-1 to TRBJ1-1; D gene ambiguous. Germline V gene sequence: CDR1 DFQATT, CDR2 SNEGSKA (reference sequence). CDR3 length equals 15 residues. V lost 6 bases to trimming and J lost 0 bases, with 17 bases between them. Here the CDR3 DNA reads TGCAGTGCCACACCCTCGGGGATTCTGAACACTGAAGCTTTCTTT. This gives the protein CSATPSGILNTEAFF.